This entry describes one T cell receptor beta chain. Its binding antigen is unknown. Per-base qualities were not stored, and no clone one base away is much larger. RNA was isolated from bulk, unsorted tissue, and RNA quality was assessed with a NanoDrop ND-1000 and an Agilent 2100. The normal lung samples consisted of distant non-tumor tissue collected more than 3 cm from the tumor edge. All donors had newly diagnosed lung cancer, had not received prior chemotherapy, and were admitted for thoracic surgery in China between August and November 2014. The study excluded patients who had received radiotherapy or chemotherapy before or who had another cancer at the same time. Surgical tissue pieces of roughly 1-2 cm3 were preserved in RNAlater solution and stored at -80 °C until use. The data stem from a study of tumor and adjacent non-tumor tissue in lung cancer (dated by TCRdb to between 2018 and 2020). Regarding the research as a whole: By cancer type, the cohort comprised eleven to twelve adenocarcinoma patients, 2 squamous cell carcinoma patients and 1 small cell lung cancer patient. Sequencing produced 100 million to 150 million productive TCRbeta reads in total, an average of about 4 million reads per sample. The study compared bulk TCRbeta repertoires between lung tumor tissue and matched distant non-tumor lung tissue from fewer than 18 lung cancer patients. Ages among the roughly 15 patients ranged from about 30 to 76 years, there were approximately ten men and 5 women, and disease was at TNM stage I to III. Approximately 31 paired specimens, one tumor and one normal lung sample per patient, were profiled by TCRbeta CDR3 sequencing.

General study outcomes and caveats: The cohort had only 15 or so patients, and the authors noted that larger samples and more detailed clinical data are needed. The top 100 clones accounted for a significantly larger cumulative portion of the repertoire in normal lung than in tumor tissue. Peripheral blood was not sequenced, so blood TCRbeta repertoires in these lung cancer patients were not examined. The sequencing platform is not named in the methods, and unique molecular identifiers are not mentioned. Significantly higher TCR diversity was found in younger patients, and higher tumor TCR diversity was associated with shorter overall and disease-free survival. TCR diversity (inverse Simpson) was significantly higher in tumor than in normal lung tissue (about 400 vs 150, P = 0.0075, Mann-Whitney U test).

The junction shows trimming of 6 bases on V and 5 bases on J, plus 13 bases between the germline ends. From cysteine to phenylalanine, the CDR3 is 13 amino acids long. CDR3 DNA is the only sequence kept; it has 39 bases, read in frame from the first base. The germline V gene sets CDR1 to MRHNA and CDR2 to SNTAGT. Preparation of the library involved multiplex PCR. The data were produced on an Illumina HiSeq 2500. TCRbeta libraries were built by three rounds of nested PCR using primers (Table S4), following protocols modified from ARM-PCR. Before sequencing, PCR products in the 200-500 bp range were cut out of the gel and cleaned up using the QIAquick gel extraction kit. For the original study's pipeline: Reads were cleaned with Trimmomatic, merged with FLASH into complete CDR3 sequences, and assigned to V(D)J germline segments with MiTCR. Clonal diversity was calculated as the inverse Simpson's index using VDJtools. In-frame sequences lacking a premature stop codon were counted as productive reads. TCRdb ran its own pipeline on the public reads, namely fastp trimming at Q25 and MiXCR clone calling, and kept in-frame beta chains. Duplicate CDR3 protein sequences are folded into a single record with the most common DNA and genes. Here the V and J calls rest on TCRdb's processing, not on the authors' analysis. This sample comprises some 100,000 distinct CDR3 sequences, roughly 60% of them detected only once. Roughly 19% of the sample belongs to the ten largest clones.

The rearrangement joined TRBV6-4 to TRBJ1-2; the D gene identity is not certain. The receptor was isolated from a man younger than 40 with non-small cell lung cancer. Sequenced material: distant non-tumor lung tissue. The bases are TGTGCCAGCAGCGATAGGCTTGGGTATGGCTACACCTTC. Its protein is CASSDRLGYGYTF.